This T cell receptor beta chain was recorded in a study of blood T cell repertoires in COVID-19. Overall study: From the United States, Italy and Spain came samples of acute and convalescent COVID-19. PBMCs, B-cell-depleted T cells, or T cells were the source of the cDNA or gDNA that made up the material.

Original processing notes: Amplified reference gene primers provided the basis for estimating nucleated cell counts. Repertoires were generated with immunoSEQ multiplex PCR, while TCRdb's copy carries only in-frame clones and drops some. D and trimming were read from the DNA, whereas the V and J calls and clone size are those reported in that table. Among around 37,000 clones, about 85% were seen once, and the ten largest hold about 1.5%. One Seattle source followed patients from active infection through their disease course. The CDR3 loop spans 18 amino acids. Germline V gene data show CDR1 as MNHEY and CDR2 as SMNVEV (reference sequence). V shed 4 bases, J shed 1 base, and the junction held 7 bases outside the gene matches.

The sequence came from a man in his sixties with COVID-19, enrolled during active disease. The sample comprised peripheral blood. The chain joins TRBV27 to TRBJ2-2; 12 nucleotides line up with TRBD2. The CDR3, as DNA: TGTGCCAGCAGTTCAGGACTAGCGGGGACCTTGAACACCGGGGAGCTGTTTTTT. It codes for CASSSGLAGTLNTGELFF.